This T cell receptor beta chain originates from a study of post-analysis software for immune sequencing data. The overall study: In terms of disease course, relapsing-remitting, secondary progressive and progressive-relapsing multiple sclerosis were included. Regarding the study as a whole: Roughly five TRBV segments appeared more often in patients than in controls, and TRBV5-6, TRBV5-1 and TRBV20-1 were among these.

This clonotype has just one count. Antigen: not known. The CDR3 length is 15 residues. V gave up 5 bases and J gave up 0 bases, with 17 bases separating them. Germline V CDR1 and CDR2: DFQATT, SNEGSKA (reference sequence). TCR beta cDNA libraries had unique molecular identifiers. Between about 1 and 10 million T cells gave rise to some 470,000 cDNA molecules. Via MiXCR, TCRdb re-called the PCR reads, giving one row per CDR3 protein. Altogether approximately 630,000 distinct CDR3 sequences are present, 55% to 60% being singletons, with the ten largest covering about 11%. The clonotype was recovered from a girl between 2 and 10 years old with multiple sclerosis. The sequenced sample was blood. The chain is built from TRBV20-1 and TRBJ2-7, with D possibly TRBD2 on 7 matching bases. CDR3 nucleotides: TGCAGTGCTCTACAGGGAGGGACTTTCTCCTACGAGCAGTACTTC. This sequence encodes CSALQGGTFSYEQYF.